The clone carrying this T cell receptor beta chain turned up a few times. From the 5' RACE reads, TCRdb called clonotypes with MiXCR, one entry per CDR3 protein. The profile covers about 340,000 distinct CDR3 sequences, with around 13% appearing a single time and approximately 3.4% taken by the ten largest. The sample is drawn from a study of T cells after yellow fever vaccination. The germline gives CDR1 SGHRS, CDR2 YFSETQ. This CDR3 comprises 16 residues. V trimming: 0 bases; J trimming: 6 bases; junction bases outside the gene matches: 6. Sequenced material: CD4+ T cells sorted from PBMCs, taken 15 days after the yellow fever booster vaccination. This receptor was obtained from a man between 18 and 35 years old who received the YFV17D yellow fever vaccine. This chain uses TRBV5-1 with TRBJ2-3, with 11 bases identical to TRBD2. CDR3 bases: TGCGCCAGCAGCTTGGTTAGCGGGGGGGCCGTGGATACGCAGTATTTT. Amino acids: CASSLVSGGAVDTQYF.